Shown below are 21 T cell receptor beta chains from a single sample sequenced in a study of shared clonotypes between healthy human individuals. Only in-frame clones appear in the TCRdb table, and some are missing; sequencing was by immunoSEQ multiplex PCR. This table holds some 490,000 clones, roughly 80% found once. Sequencing was carried out using PBMCs. These receptors all stem from a woman in her thirties or forties in good health. Some clones in this sample may be carry-over from other donors' samples.

This clone was counted at least ten times. Other nucleotide sequences from this sample produce the same CDR3. J is TRBJ2-7 and V is TRBV4-2, with 9 bases that match TRBD2. The CDR3 is 18 residues long. The germline gives CDR1 LGHNA, CDR2 YNFKEQ. The V segment lost 0 bases and the J segment 5 bases; nucleotides outside the gene matches: 14. CDR3 coding DNA: TGTGCCAGCAGCCAAGAGTGGGCGGGAGGGCCTTTCGTACACGAGCAGTACTTC. It codes for CASSQEWAGGPFVHEQYF.

About this clone: A read error is likely here: a far larger clone is one base away. At the DNA level, this CDR3 is encoded by other sequences in the same sample as well. The chain carries TRBV4-3 and TRBJ2-1; 10 bases align to TRBD2. The CDR3 is 15 amino acids. Germline CDR1 and CDR2: LGHNA and YSLEER. CDR3 nucleotides: TGCGCTAGCAGCCACGTCCTGGCTAGCGGGGGTGAGCAGTTCTTC. This sequence encodes CASSHVLASGGEQFF.

J is TRBJ2-1 and V is TRBV7-6; D may be TRBD2 (6 bases). V was cut by 2 bases and J by 5 bases, with 16 bases left in between. This CDR3 has 16 residues. Germline V gene sequence: CDR1 SGHVS, CDR2 FNYEAQ. CDR3 sequence (DNA): TGTGCCAGCAGCTTAAGGGCATCTAGCGCCCACAATGAGCAGTTCTTC. Translated: CASSLRASSAHNEQFF.

V is TRBV7-2 and J is TRBJ1-1; D gene unclear. CDR1 SGHTA and CDR2 FQGNSA come from the germline V gene. The CDR3 extends over 14 amino acids. Trimming removed 4 bases from V and 1 base from J, with 10 bases in between. CDR3 residues: CASSSRWGNTEAFF. In nucleotides, the CDR3 is TGTGCCAGCAGCTCCCGCTGGGGGAACACTGAAGCTTTCTTT.

With regard to this clone: This is likely an artifact of a read error, given a far larger clone one base away. The sample contains more than one DNA sequence encoding this CDR3. The rearrangement joins TRBV7-9 to TRBJ1-1; D remains unclear. Germline V gene data show CDR1 as SEHNR and CDR2 as FQNEAQ (reference sequence). Between the trimmed V and J ends, which lost 5 bases and 0 bases, there was a span of 22 bases. The CDR3 totals 18 residues. The CDR3: CASSPPVVGQVMNTEAFF. The CDR3 bases are TGTGCCAGCAGCCCACCAGTAGTCGGGCAGGTGATGAACACTGAAGCTTTCTTT.

The J gene is TRBJ2-7, the V gene TRBV5-1, with 14 bases matching TRBD2. This CDR3 contains 16 residues. The V gene's germline CDR1 is SGHRS and CDR2 YFSETQ. V gave up 4 bases and J gave up 5 bases; unmatched junction bases: 8. The CDR3 DNA reads TGCGCCAGCAGCCTCATGGGACTAGCGGGAGTAGACGAGCAGTACTTC. It specifies CASSLMGLAGVDEQYF.

V gene TRBV7-8 combines with J gene TRBJ1-4; TRBD1 matches 7 bases. V shed 4 bases and J 5 bases; nucleotides not matched to a gene: 4. CDR3 length: 14 amino acids. The germline gives CDR1 SGHVS, CDR2 FQNEAQ. The CDR3 here is CASSWGTANEKLFF. DNA of the CDR3: TGTGCCAGCAGCTGGGGGACAGCGAATGAAAAACTGTTTTTT.

This clone was observed at least ten times. Distinct nucleotide sequences in the sample also encode this CDR3. This rearrangement joins TRBV4-2 to TRBJ2-1; 9 bases fit TRBD2. Germline values: CDR1 LGHNA, CDR2 YNFKEQ. CDR3 size: 15 residues. The ends lost 0 bases at V and 7 bases at J; junction bases unmatched: 4. CDR3 amino acids: CASSQDSGSHNEQFF. The DNA for the CDR3 is TGTGCCAGCAGCCAAGATAGCGGGAGTCATAATGAGCAGTTCTTC.

This chain uses TRBV19 with TRBJ1-2; no clear D. V lost 8 bases to trimming and J lost 3 bases, with 13 bases between them. The germline gives CDR1 LNHDA, CDR2 SQIVND (reference sequence). This CDR3 has 13 amino acids. DNA of the CDR3: TGTGCCAGTGACTGGACGAGAGACTATGGCTACACCTTC. This encodes CASDWTRDYGYTF.

This chain uses TRBV9 with TRBJ2-1; tentative D call: TRBD2 (5 bases). Between the trimmed V and J ends, which lost 5 bases and 6 bases, there was a span of 15 bases. The germline V gene encodes CDR1 SGDLS and CDR2 YYNGEE. CDR3 length equals 14 residues. In nucleotides, the CDR3 is TGTGCCAGCAGTCGGAGTAGCGCCCCCAATGAGCAGTTCTTC. Protein: CASSRSSAPNEQFF.

This clone has ten or more counts. This chain uses TRBV18 with TRBJ2-1; TRBD1 matches 7 bases. V shed 4 bases and J 6 bases; nucleotides not matched to a gene: 6. Germline CDR1 and CDR2: KGHSH and LQKENI. The CDR3 length is 14 residues. CDR3: CASSRDRAGNEQFF. In nucleotides, the CDR3 is TGTGCCAGCTCACGAGACAGGGCGGGCAATGAGCAGTTCTTC.

This chain uses TRBV7-2 with TRBJ1-1, with D unresolved. In germline, CDR1 is SGHTA, CDR2 FQGNSA. V was cut by 3 bases and J by 0 bases, with 20 bases left in between. This CDR3 comprises 18 residues. The CDR3 nucleotides are TGTGCCAGCAGCTTGGCCGGGCGGGGAATAAGCATGAACACTGAAGCTTTCTTT. Its protein is CASSLAGRGISMNTEAFF.

This rearrangement joins TRBV5-1 to TRBJ1-4; no clear D gene. Trimming stripped 5 bases from V and 2 bases from J, with 19 bases between. This CDR3 has 17 residues. Germline assignment: CDR1 SGHRS and CDR2 YFSETQ. Here the CDR3 reads CASRPWDGERTNEKLFF. In nucleotides, the CDR3 is TGCGCCAGCAGACCTTGGGATGGGGAAAGGACTAATGAAAAACTGTTTTTT.

As for this clone: With only one base between it and a far larger clone, this is likely a read error. The chain combines TRBV6-4 with TRBJ2-1; TRBD2 matches at 8 bases. V lost 4 bases and J lost 6; bases outside the gene matches: 8. There are 15 residues in the CDR3. CDR1 is MRHNA, CDR2 SNTAGT, per germline. This chain's CDR3 is CASSGREDGSNEQFF. CDR3 DNA sequence: TGTGCCAGCAGTGGGCGGGAGGATGGTTCCAATGAGCAGTTCTTC.

This clone was recorded a few times. The chain combines TRBV6-6 with TRBJ1-1; TRBD1 is a possible D gene (6 bases). Trimming pared 5 bases from V and 3 bases from J, leaving 16 bases between. Germline CDR1 and CDR2: MNHNY and SVGAGI (reference sequence). The CDR3 covers 15 residues. This chain's CDR3 is CASSPYRVVDTEAFF. The CDR3 DNA sequence: TGTGCCAGCAGTCCCTACAGGGTGGTGGACACTGAAGCTTTCTTT.

This sequence joins TRBV7-6 and TRBJ2-1; 9 nucleotides agree with TRBD2. The germline V gene has CDR1 SGHVS and CDR2 FNYEAQ. The CDR3 is 16 residues long. The trim removed 1 base at V and 7 bases at J, leaving 8 bases unmatched. The CDR3 reads CASSLDAGGRGNEQFF. The DNA of the CDR3 is TGTGCCAGCAGCTTAGATGCTGGCGGGAGGGGGAATGAGCAGTTCTTC. Full variable domain (rest looked up from reference TRBV7-6 and TRBJ2-1): GAGVSQSPRYKVTKRGQDVALRCDPISGHVSLYWYRQALGQGPEFLTYFNYEAQQDKSGLPNDRFSAERPEGSISTLTIQRTEQRDSAMYRCASSLDAGGRGNEQFFGPGTRLTVL.

This clone was detected only once. The rearrangement links TRBV30 to TRBJ2-2; the match to TRBD2 covers 10 bases. The V and J ends lost 8 bases and 6 bases, in that order; junction bases with no gene match: 21. This CDR3 has 18 amino acids. CDR1 GTSNPN and CDR2 SVGIG come from the germline V gene (reference sequence). CDR3 residues: CAGSSTKGLAMGSGELFF. The CDR3 DNA reads as TGTGCCGGATCGAGCACCAAGGGACTAGCGATGGGTTCCGGGGAGCTGTTTTTT.

A word on this clone: At the DNA level, this CDR3 is encoded by other sequences in the same sample as well. The chain uses TRBV2 and TRBJ2-1; D is undetermined. This CDR3 comprises 11 residues. The V gene lost 8 bases and the J gene lost 4 bases, with 6 bases spanning the gap. Per germline, CDR1 SNHLY and CDR2 FYNNEI. CDR3 loop: CASGSYNEQFF. CDR3 nucleotides: TGTGCCAGCGGGTCTTACAATGAGCAGTTCTTC.

J is TRBJ2-5 and V is TRBV10-2; D remains ambiguous. The CDR3 is 13 residues long. Germline V lookup: CDR1 WSHSY, CDR2 SAAADI. Trimming stripped 4 bases from V and 5 bases from J, with 11 bases between. The CDR3, as DNA: TGCGCCAGCAGTGGAGCAGATGGGGAGACCCAGTACTTC. It specifies CASSGADGETQYF.

This clone was recorded at least ten times. J is TRBJ2-1 and V is TRBV6-5; D uncertain. This CDR3 is 12 amino acids long. Germline V lookup: CDR1 MNHEY, CDR2 SVGAGI. Trimming left V 7 bases short and J 10 bases short, with 14 bases between. CDR3 coding DNA: TGTGCCAGCACCGACTCGTATGGGGAGCAGTTCTTC. Its protein product is CASTDSYGEQFF.

V gene TRBV5-4 combines with J gene TRBJ2-3; the D is unclear. The CDR3 is made up of 15 amino acids. The germline V gene has CDR1 SGHNT and CDR2 YYREEE (reference sequence). The ends were cut back, 4 bases at V and 6 bases at J, with 18 bases in the middle. The CDR3 coding sequence is TGTGCCAGCAGCGCCCGCCCGGACCCCACGGATACGCAGTATTTT. This translates into CASSARPDPTDTQYF.